The source of this TCR beta chain is a study of high-grade serous ovarian cancer treatment subgroups. Study-level points and caveats: Bulk tumor TCR sequencing gave no spatial information.

Tumor samples were obtained before definitive surgery or chemotherapy. The germline V gene encodes CDR1 SGHRS and CDR2 YFSETQ. Trimming took 0 bases from V and 4 from J, leaving 4 bases between them. This CDR3 has 12 amino acids. Libraries were prepared by immunoSEQ multiplex PCR; TCRdb keeps only in-frame clonotypes and omits some of them. The sample yields 2,100 or so clones, approximately 80% seen once. About this clone: What it binds is not known.

The chain is built from TRBV5-1 and TRBJ2-5; no clear D. Sequenced sample: tumor tissue. The TCR sequence derives from a human donor with high-grade serous ovarian cancer. This CDR3 reads CASSLAGETQYF. CDR3 DNA sequence: TGCGCCAGCAGCTTGGCCGGAGAGACCCAGTACTTC.